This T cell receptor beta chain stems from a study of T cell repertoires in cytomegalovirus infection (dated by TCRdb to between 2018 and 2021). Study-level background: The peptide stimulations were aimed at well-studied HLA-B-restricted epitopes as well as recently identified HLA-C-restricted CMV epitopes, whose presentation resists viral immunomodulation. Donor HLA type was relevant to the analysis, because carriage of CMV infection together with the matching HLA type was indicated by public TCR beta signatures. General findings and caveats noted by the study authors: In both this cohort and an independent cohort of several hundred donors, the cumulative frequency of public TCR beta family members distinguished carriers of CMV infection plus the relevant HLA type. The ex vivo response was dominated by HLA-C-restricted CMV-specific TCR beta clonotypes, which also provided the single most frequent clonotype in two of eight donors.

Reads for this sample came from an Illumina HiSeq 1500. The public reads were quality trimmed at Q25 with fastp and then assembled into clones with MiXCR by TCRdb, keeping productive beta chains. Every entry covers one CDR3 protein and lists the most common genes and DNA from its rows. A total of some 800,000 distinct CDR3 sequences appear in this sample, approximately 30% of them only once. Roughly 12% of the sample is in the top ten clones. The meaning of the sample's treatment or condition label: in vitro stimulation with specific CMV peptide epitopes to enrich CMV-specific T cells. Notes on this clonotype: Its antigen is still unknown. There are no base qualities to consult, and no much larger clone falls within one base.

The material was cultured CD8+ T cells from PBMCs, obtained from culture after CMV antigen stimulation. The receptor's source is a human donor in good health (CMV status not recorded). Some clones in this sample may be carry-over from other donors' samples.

The CDR3 sequence is CASSFGGIDGYTF. The DNA reads TGTGCCAGCAGTTTCGGAGGGATCGATGGCTACACCTTC. Here the chain combines TRBV27 and TRBJ1-2; the D gene cannot be named for sure. Based on the germline V gene (reference sequence), the CDR1 and CDR2 sequences are MNHEY and SMNVEV. Counted from cysteine to phenylalanine, this CDR3 has 13 amino acids. Only the CDR3 part of the read is kept: 39 bases, read in frame from the first base. V gives up 3 bases and J gives up 6 bases, and the segment between their germline ends measures 11 bases.